This passage covers 10 T cell receptor beta chains from one sample sequenced in a study of blood T cell repertoires in COVID-19. Generated by immunoSEQ multiplex PCR, the TCRdb table keeps only in-frame clones and is missing some. The data show some 130,000 clones, with approximately 78% seen just once and less than 7.5% held by the top ten. The sample was PBMCs or T cells enriched from blood (not recorded which). All receptors derive from a woman aged 45-65 years who had recovered from COVID-19.

This chain links TRBV5-4 with TRBJ2-5; 7 nucleotides agree with TRBD1. CDR1 and CDR2 (germline): SGHNT, YYREEE (reference sequence). Trimming cost V 2 bases and J 5 bases; bases outside gene matches: 3. The CDR3 runs 13 residues. CDR3 in amino acids: CASSLRQGETQYF. CDR3 coding DNA: TGTGCCAGCAGCTTAAGACAGGGTGAGACCCAGTACTTC.

This chain joins TRBV7-9 and TRBJ1-1; D uncertain. From germline, CDR1 is SEHNR and CDR2 FQNEAQ (reference sequence). The V and J ends lost 5 bases and 5 bases respectively, with 9 bases between them. The CDR3 sequence is 12 residues long. The CDR3 nucleotides are TGTGCCAGCAGCCCCTTGCGGACTGAAGCTTTCTTT. Protein: CASSPLRTEAFF.

This clone occurred a few times. The chain combines TRBV2 with TRBJ1-6; weak D call: TRBD1 (5 bases). The CDR3 spans 15 residues. Germline CDR1 reads SNHLY; CDR2 reads FYNNEI. The germline V and J ends were trimmed by 2 bases and 9 bases, with 14 bases remaining between them. The CDR3 sequence: CASSERGGYRSPLHF. Written as DNA, the CDR3 is TGTGCCAGCAGTGAAAGGGGAGGGTACCGTTCACCCCTCCACTTT.

This clone appeared once. CDR3 DNA: TGCGCCAGCAGCTTGGGGACAGGGGTTGGAGATACGCAGTATTTT. As protein: CASSLGTGVGDTQYF. This chain connects TRBV5-1 to TRBJ2-3, with 9 bases that match TRBD1. The CDR3 contains 15 residues. Per the germline V gene, CDR1 is SGHRS and CDR2 is YFSETQ. V lost 0 bases to trimming and J lost 5 bases; unmatched junction nucleotides: 4.

The rearrangement links TRBV15 to TRBJ1-1; a possible D gene is TRBD1 (5 bases). This CDR3 region has 14 residues. Looked up from germline, CDR1 is LNHNV and CDR2 is YYDKDF (reference sequence). Trimming shortened V by 6 bases and J by 3 bases, and 14 bases separated the two germline ends. The CDR3 DNA reads as TGTGCCACCAGTTTTCCGGGGGGATACACTGAAGCTTTCTTT. This encodes CATSFPGGYTEAFF. Filled out from reference TRBV15 and TRBJ1-1, the complete variable domain reads DAMVIQNPRYQVTQFGKPVTLSCSQTLNHNVMYWYQQKSSQAPKLLFHYYDKDFNNEADTPDNFQSRRPNTSFCFLDIRSPGLGDTAMYLCATSFPGGYTEAFFGQGTRLTVV.

V is TRBV9 and J is TRBJ2-3, with 9 bases aligning to TRBD1. CDR3 length: 15 residues. The germline V gene encodes CDR1 SGDLS and CDR2 YYNGEE. The V and J ends lost 3 bases and 0 bases, in that order; junction bases with no gene match: 2. The CDR3 DNA reads TGTGCCAGCAGCGGAGACAGGGGGAGCACAGATACGCAGTATTTT. Its protein product is CASSGDRGSTDTQYF.

CDR3 loop: CASRAQMDRVYGYTF. The CDR3 region has the DNA TGTGCCAGCAGGGCCCAAATGGACAGGGTGTATGGCTACACCTTC. The rearrangement joins TRBV6-5 to TRBJ1-2; TRBD1 agrees at 8 bases. CDR3 length equals 15 residues. Germline V gene data show CDR1 as MNHEY and CDR2 as SVGAGI. V shed 6 bases and J 5 bases; nucleotides not matched to a gene: 11.

The chain links TRBV5-4 to TRBJ2-1, with TRBD1 matching over 7 bases. The CDR3 runs 14 residues. Germline CDR1 SGHNT, CDR2 YYREEE (reference sequence). V trimming: 2 bases; J trimming: 6 bases; junction bases outside the gene matches: 5. CDR3 DNA: TGTGCCAGCAGCTTAAGGGGGCGCAGCAATGAGCAGTTCTTC. This codes for CASSLRGRSNEQFF.

The chain has TRBV11-2 and TRBJ1-1; 7 nucleotides match TRBD1. Looked up from germline, CDR1 is SGHAT and CDR2 is FQNNGV. This CDR3 has 15 residues. Trimming at V came to 0 bases and at J to 3 bases, leaving 4 bases not matched to a gene. In DNA form, the CDR3 reads TGTGCCAGCAGCTTAGATTGGGACAGTCACACTGAAGCTTTCTTT. Its translation: CASSLDWDSHTEAFF.

This clone was seen a handful of times. The V gene is TRBV28, the J gene TRBJ1-3; D may be TRBD1 (6 bases). The germline V and J ends were trimmed by 2 bases and 0 bases, with 11 bases remaining between them. The CDR3 is 16 amino acids. Germline lookup yields CDR1 MDHEN and CDR2 SYDVKM. CDR3 sequence reads: CASSLAGEDSGNTIYF. The CDR3 nucleotides read TGTGCCAGCAGTTTAGCAGGGGAAGACTCTGGAAACACCATATATTTT.